This entry features one TCR beta chain sequence. Its antigen is currently unknown. TCRdb reprocessed the 5' RACE reads, with one entry per CDR3 protein and no DNA. The data show 300,000 to 450,000 distinct CDR3 sequences, and the top ten clones hold around 5.2%. Germline loops: CDR1 LNHDA, CDR2 SQIVND (reference sequence). The CDR3 consists of 14 residues. The entry originates in a study of T cells expressing NK-cell markers. Overall study findings and caveats: NKG2C+ dominant clonotypes from 6 or 7 donors made up about 1.0-7.5% of CD8+ T cells.

The clonotype originates from a man aged 18 to 69 in good health. Specimen: blood T cells: a sorted CD56 or NKG2C T cell subset, CD4+ or CD8+ T cells, or bulk PBMC T cells (not recorded which). J is TRBJ2-2 and V is TRBV19; the TRBD1 assignment by TCRdb is unverifiable without DNA. The CDR3 is CASSTSTVIGELFF.